The subject of this entry is one TCR beta chain. The conserved phenylalanine or tryptophan is not found at the CDR3 terminus, so this likely reflects a read error. The sample belongs to a study of tumor-infiltrating lymphocytes in primary liver carcinoma. From unsorted bulk tissue weighing about 18-30 mg, DNA and RNA were co-extracted. Total RNA amounting to roughly 0.5 ug was the source from which TCR beta cDNA was made with a constant-region primer. Slightly modified ARM-PCR, run as three nested multiplex PCR rounds, produced the TCR beta libraries. It was with TRBV1-TRBV30 forward primers and a C-beta reverse primer that the first two PCR rounds were run, at 10 to 11 cycles each. TCRdb re-called the multiplex PCR reads with MiXCR, one entry per CDR3 protein. Of more than 45,000 distinct CDR3 sequences listed, roughly 80% were seen once; the top ten hold around 22%. In germline, CDR1 is SGHAT, CDR2 FQDESV (reference sequence). The CDR3 is 14 amino acids.

V is TRBV11-1 and J is TRBJ2-2; D gene ambiguous. The clonotype originates from a man aged 40-49 years with primary liver carcinoma and hepatitis B virus infection. The sequenced sample was liver tumor tissue from sampling region 5. Indicated subset: tumor region T5, tumor centre. CDR3 sequence (DNA): TGTGCCAGCAGCTTATGTGCAAACATCGGGGAGCTGTTTTTG. This codes for CASSLCANIGELFL.